This T cell receptor beta chain was obtained from a study of blood T cells in healthy people across ages. Overall study findings and caveats: Age showed a roughly linear inverse relationship with TCR beta diversity per million T cells.

Alongside a J-beta primer mix, a sample-barcoded 5' primer served in a second PCR lasting about 7 to 11 cycles. The yield of each sample was at least 3 million CDR3-containing paired-end reads. Via MiXCR, TCRdb re-called the 5' RACE reads, giving one row per CDR3 protein. Of some 1.5 million distinct CDR3 sequences listed, about 28% were seen once; the top ten hold approximately 7.7%. The CDR3 runs to 12 residues. Looked up from germline, CDR1 is ENHRY and CDR2 is SYGVKD. Concerning this clonotype itself: The antigen remains unidentified. One end of the junction does not line up with germline, which may come from a read error.

This TCR derives from a woman aged 25 to 39 in good health. Sequences were obtained from blood. V and J are TRBV10-3 and TRBJ2-5, with unresolved D. The DNA of the CDR3 is TGTGCCATCAGTCAGTTGGAAGAGCCCCAGTACTTC. Translation gives CAISQLEEPQYF.